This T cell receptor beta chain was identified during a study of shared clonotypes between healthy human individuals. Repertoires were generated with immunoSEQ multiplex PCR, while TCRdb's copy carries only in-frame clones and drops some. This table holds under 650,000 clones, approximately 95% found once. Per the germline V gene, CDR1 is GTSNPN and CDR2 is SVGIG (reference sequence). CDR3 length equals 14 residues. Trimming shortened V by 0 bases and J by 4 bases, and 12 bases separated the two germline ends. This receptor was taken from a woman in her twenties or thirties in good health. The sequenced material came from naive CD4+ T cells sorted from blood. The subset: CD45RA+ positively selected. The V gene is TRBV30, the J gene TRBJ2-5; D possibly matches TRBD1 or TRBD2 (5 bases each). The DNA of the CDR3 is TGTGCCTGGAGTGTATTCGGGGCAGTAGAGACCCAGTACTTC. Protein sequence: CAWSVFGAVETQYF.